The T cell receptor beta chain under discussion was sequenced for a study of T cell responses to AZD1222 COVID-19 vaccine. Findings and caveats of the study: After two AZD1222 doses, spike-specific TCR breadth and depth rose versus day 0. Seropositive at baseline were only a handful of AZD1222 recipients. With dominance at 160-218 and 743-854, vaccine-associated CD4 TCRs spanned spike.

This CDR3 is 15 amino acids long. The V end lost 4 bases, the J end lost 1 base, and 13 bases lay between the germline ends. Germline CDR1 reads SGHNT; CDR2 reads YYREEE (reference sequence). This table comes from immunoSEQ multiplex PCR, and its TCRdb copy is limited to in-frame clones, with some not included. The data hold about 150,000 clones, with 91% observed a single time. Comments on this clone: No antigen is known for it.

Sequencing used peripheral blood, obtained on day 0 of AZD1222 vaccination. The clonotype originates from an adult in good health. The chain joins TRBV5-4 to TRBJ2-3; unclear D gene. CDR3: CASSHVARGTDTQYF. The DNA of the CDR3 is TGTGCCAGCAGCCATGTGGCCAGAGGCACAGATACGCAGTATTTT.